The 6 T cell receptor beta chains below were found in one sample sequenced in a study of blood T cell repertoires in COVID-19 (TCRdb year 2020). Preparation of the library involved the immunoSEQ multiplex PCR assay. What TCRdb holds here is the immuneACCESS table cut down to in-frame rearrangements. Part of the clones is not present; checked against another copy, under half of the missing clones reflect an unresolved V gene, and the others are unexplained. The sample table records tens of thousands of clones; about 80% of these occur just once. Roughly a fifth of the sample lies in the top ten. Sequencing input: peripheral blood. The receptors derive from a woman older than 75 with acute or convalescent COVID-19.

This clone was seen just once. V is TRBV18 and J is TRBJ1-1, with a weak D call TRBD1 (5 bases). V was trimmed by 7 bases and J by 2 bases, leaving 14 bases between them. The CDR3 contains 14 residues. CDR1 and CDR2 from the germline V gene are KGHSH and LQKENI. CDR3: CASLSDSLNTEAFF. The CDR3 nucleotides are TGTGCCAGCTTAAGTGACAGCCTTAACACTGAAGCTTTCTTT.

This clone was picked up one time. The chain combines TRBV6-6 with TRBJ2-7, with TRBD2 identical over 10 bases. Germline assignment: CDR1 MNHNY and CDR2 SVGAGI (reference sequence). The V and J ends lost 5 bases and 3 bases, in that order; junction bases with no gene match: 13. The CDR3 sequence is 17 residues long. CDR3 sequence reads: CASSPYLLAGVVYEQYF. The CDR3 nucleotides read TGTGCCAGCAGTCCGTACCTGCTAGCGGGAGTAGTCTACGAGCAGTACTTC.

V is TRBV11-2 and J is TRBJ2-3; unclear D gene. V was shortened by 5 bases and J by 1 base, with 10 bases between the two germline ends. Germline V gene sequence: CDR1 SGHAT, CDR2 FQNNGV. The CDR3 contains 14 residues. CDR3 coding DNA: TGTGCCAGCAGCCCACGGTCCCGCACAGATACGCAGTATTTT. Translation gives CASSPRSRTDTQYF.

The V call is TRBV19, the J call TRBJ2-5, with a tentative D call TRBD1 (6 bases). V was clipped by 3 bases and J by 1 base, with 15 bases between them. This CDR3 is built from 16 residues. Germline values: CDR1 LNHDA, CDR2 SQIVND (reference sequence). CDR3 nucleotides: TGTGCCAGTAGTATCAAACCGGGACACTCCCAAGAGACCCAGTACTTC. Translating gives CASSIKPGHSQETQYF.

DNA for the CDR3: TGTGCCAGCAGCTTAGGTAGCGGGGGGCATAAGAGCGAGCAGTACTTC. Its protein is CASSLGSGGHKSEQYF. The chain combines TRBV7-2 with TRBJ2-7; 10 bases line up with TRBD2. Germline CDR1 and CDR2: SGHTA and FQGNSA. V trimming: 1 base; J trimming: 6 bases; junction bases outside the gene matches: 9. The length of the CDR3 is 16 residues.

This clone was seen only a few times. The rearrangement joins TRBV5-4 to TRBJ2-7; 8 nucleotides line up with TRBD2. V was pared by 7 bases and J by 0 bases, with 15 bases of the junction left unmatched. The CDR3 is 17 residues long. Germline assignment: CDR1 SGHNT and CDR2 YYREEE (reference sequence). The CDR3, as DNA: TGTGCCAGCCAACGGGGTGGGAGGAGCGGGAGCTCCTACGAGCAGTACTTC. This sequence encodes CASQRGGRSGSSYEQYF.